One sample yielded the 6 T cell receptor beta chains listed below, sequenced in a study of T cell clonality in common variable immunodeficiency. Study-wide results and caveats: Common variable immunodeficiency TCR beta sequences reportedly had fewer deletions and N-nucleotide insertions.

No antigen has been assigned to these receptors. Profiled with immunoSEQ multiplex PCR; TCRdb holds only in-frame clones, not every one. The profile covers fewer than 30,000 clones, none occurring a single time. The sequencing input was peripheral blood mononuclear cells. These receptors were collected from a human donor with common variable immunodeficiency.

This clone was counted ten times or more. Incomplete CDR3 DNA: TGTGCCAGCAGCTTAAGGGGGGGCAACACAGATACG. Residues: CASSLRGGNTDT. The complete CDR3 sequence is CASSLRGGNTDTQYF. This chain connects TRBV7-2 to TRBJ2-3; possibly TRBD2 for D (7 bases). The read ends 3 residues early relative to the CDR3; the germline J gene fills the gap. The CDR3 length is 15 residues. The germline CDR1 and CDR2 sequences are SGHTA and FQGNSA. With 2 bases removed from V and 2 bases from J, the gap between germline ends came to 11 bases. The full variable domain, with the rest looked up from reference TRBV7-2 and TRBJ2-3, is GAGVSQSPSNKVTEKGKDVELRCDPISGHTALYWYRQSLGQGLEFLIYFQGNSAPDKSGLPSDRFSAERTGGSVSTLTIQRTQQEDSAVYLCASSLRGGNTDTQYFGPGTRLTVL.

This clone came up a few times. The read halts 3 residues ahead of the CDR3 end, with the missing end drawn from the germline J gene. The rearrangement joins TRBV19 to TRBJ2-7; D remains ambiguous. The germline V and J ends were trimmed by 0 bases and 4 bases, with 10 bases remaining between them. From germline, CDR1 is LNHDA and CDR2 SQIVND (reference sequence). This CDR3 contains 14 residues. The CDR3 here is CASSIDLRPYEQYF. The CDR3 DNA, read in part, is TGTGCCAGTAGTATAGATTTGAGGCCTTACGAG.

With regard to this clone: The CDR3 extends 3 residues past the end of the read, so its final part is completed from the germline J gene. The chain is built from TRBV7-2 and TRBJ1-2; D is uncertain. This CDR3 is built from 14 residues. V was cut by 2 bases and J by 5 bases, with 12 bases left in between. Germline values: CDR1 SGHTA, CDR2 FQGNSA. Incomplete CDR3 DNA: TGTGCCAGCAGCTTAAACCCCATCCAGTATGGC. Residues: CASSLNPIQYG. From start to end, the CDR3 is CASSLNPIQYGYTF.

This clone was observed a handful of times. The read halts 3 residues ahead of the CDR3 end, with the missing end drawn from the germline J gene. The rearrangement uses TRBV7-6 and TRBJ2-2; weak D call: TRBD1 (6 bases). Germline assignment: CDR1 SGHVS and CDR2 FNYEAQ. Trimming removed 0 bases at V and 6 bases at J, with 14 bases between. The CDR3 extends over 16 amino acids. The CDR3 protein is CASSLAAQGSAGELFF. Incomplete CDR3 DNA: TGTGCCAGCAGCTTAGCTGCGCAGGGGAGTGCCGGGGAG. The whole variable domain, filled in from reference TRBV7-6 and TRBJ2-2, reads GAGVSQSPRYKVTKRGQDVALRCDPISGHVSLYWYRQALGQGPEFLTYFNYEAQQDKSGLPNDRFSAERPEGSISTLTIQRTEQRDSAMYRCASSLAAQGSAGELFFGEGSRLTVL.

There are a few counts of this clone. From the germline J gene comes the end of the CDR3, since the read stops 3 residues before it. The chain recombines TRBV2 with TRBJ2-1, with D hard to call. Between the trimmed V and J ends, which lost 11 bases and 8 bases, there was a span of 13 bases. Germline V gives CDR1 SNHLY, CDR2 FYNNEI. This CDR3 has 11 residues. CDR3 sequence: CAGSLVDEQFF. Incomplete CDR3 DNA: TGTGCCGGCTCTCTGGTGGATGAG.

The sample holds a few counts of this clone. The DNA ends 3 residues before the CDR3 does, and the rest of the CDR3 is filled in from the germline J gene. The rearrangement uses TRBV5-1 and TRBJ1-3; D gene ambiguous. The CDR3 extends over 16 amino acids. The germline CDR1 and CDR2 sequences are SGHRS and YFSETQ. Trimming shortened V by 3 bases and J by 0 bases, and 13 bases separated the two germline ends. The sequenced part of the CDR3 DNA is TGCGCCAGCAGCTCAGGACTGCCCAGCTCTGGAAACACC. Protein sequence: CASSSGLPSSGNT. The CDR3 as a whole reads CASSSGLPSSGNTIYF.